The rows below give T cell receptor beta chains drawn from one sample of a study of identical twins. TCRdb ran MiXCR on the 5' RACE reads and lists one entry per CDR3 protein. This table has hundreds of thousands of distinct CDR3 sequences, roughly an eighth appearing once. These records were also assigned to another study, of yellow fever vaccine responses in identical twins.

The sample taken for sequencing was PBMCs. The receptors were gathered from a woman between 18 and 30 years old in good health. The conserved cysteine and the conserved F or W are not part of the CDR3 here.

v_call	j_call	cdr3_aa
TRBV20-1	TRBJ2-7	SAPGLAGSGQY
TRBV12-3/TRBV12-4	TRBJ1-2	ASSFDLAGGYT
TRBV5-1	TRBJ2-3	ASRWDSYTDTQY
TRBV2	TRBJ1-2	ASSEAPQPNYGYT
TRBV12-3/TRBV12-4	TRBJ2-3	ASRGQEGFADTQY
TRBV20-1	TRBJ1-1	SARSGGPKLINTEAF
TRBV7-7	TRBJ2-1	ASSLGTSGSPRNNEQF
TRBV25-1	TRBJ2-7	ASSGGDHEQY
TRBV11-3	TRBJ2-7	ASSLSQSYEQY
TRBV5-1	TRBJ2-7	ASSLVSSYQNSYEQY
TRBV20-1	TRBJ2-5	SATRSKETQY
TRBV20-1	TRBJ2-5	SARVAGGETQY
TRBV11-2	TRBJ2-5	ASSPTGVKQY
TRBV5-5	TRBJ2-2	ASSFRVKNTGELF
TRBV5-1	TRBJ1-2	ASSFPSDGYGYT
TRBV7-9	TRBJ1-1	ASSPGGKAEAF
TRBV5-6	TRBJ1-4	ASSLEGGGSEKLF
TRBV10-3	TRBJ2-3	AISESGEISTDTQY
TRBV2	TRBJ2-5	ASRLGPETQY
TRBV29-1	TRBJ1-1	SVYGNTEAF
TRBV20-1	TRBJ2-3	SARDGTRDTQY
TRBV27	TRBJ1-2	ASSPGTGDGYT
TRBV27	TRBJ1-2	ASSPRQGAVGYT
TRBV5-1	TRBJ2-5	ASSAQKQETQY
TRBV6-1	TRBJ2-7	ASSDSLGVAGGYEQY
TRBV11-2	TRBJ1-2	ASSPGTGLYGYT
TRBV18	TRBJ1-2	ASSPPSGQGLYGYT
TRBV7-8	TRBJ2-7	ASSLGGGPWSEQY
TRBV4-1	TRBJ2-7	ASSQDSRLGSYEQY